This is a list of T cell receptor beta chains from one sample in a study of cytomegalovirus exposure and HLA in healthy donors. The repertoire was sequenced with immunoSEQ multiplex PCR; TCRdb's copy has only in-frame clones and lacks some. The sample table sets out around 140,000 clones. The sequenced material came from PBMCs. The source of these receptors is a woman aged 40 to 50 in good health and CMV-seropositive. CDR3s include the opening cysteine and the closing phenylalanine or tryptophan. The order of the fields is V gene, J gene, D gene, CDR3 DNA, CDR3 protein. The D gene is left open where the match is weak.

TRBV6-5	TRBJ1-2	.	TGTGCCAGCATGCGGGGAAGAGAGTATGGCTACACCTTC	CASMRGREYGYTF
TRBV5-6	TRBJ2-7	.	TGTGCCAGCAGCTTGTCTCTCTACGAGCAGTACTTC	CASSLSLYEQYF
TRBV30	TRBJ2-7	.	TGTGCCTCCTCGGACAGTGTCGAGCAGTACTTC	CASSDSVEQYF
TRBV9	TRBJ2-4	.	TGTGCCAGCAGCGTAGAGGTCAGGGGCGTCATTCAGTACTTC	CASSVEVRGVIQYF
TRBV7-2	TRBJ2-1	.	TGTGCCAGCAGCTACTCCTCGAGTTACGAGCAGTTCTTC	CASSYSSSYEQFF
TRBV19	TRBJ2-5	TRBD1	TGTGCCAGTAGTCCTCTAGGACAGGGCGGGGAGACCCAGTACTTC	CASSPLGQGGETQYF
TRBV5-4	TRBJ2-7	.	TGTGCCAGCAGCTTGGAGCCGCCGGCGGGGGAGCAGTACTTC	CASSLEPPAGEQYF
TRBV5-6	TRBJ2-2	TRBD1	TGTGCCAGCAGCCCGAACACGGGACAGGGGCCTTCGAGAACCGGGGAGCTGTTTTTT	CASSPNTGQGPSRTGELFF
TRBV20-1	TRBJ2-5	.	TGCAGTGCTAGCAAACAAGAGACCCAGTACTTC	CSASKQETQYF
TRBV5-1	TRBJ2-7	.	TGCGCCAGCAGCGACCCCTCGACAGGCTCCTACGAGCAGTACTTC	CASSDPSTGSYEQYF
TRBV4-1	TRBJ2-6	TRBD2	TGCGCCAGCAGCCAAGATCGGGGGGCTGGGGCCAACGTCCTGACTTTC	CASSQDRGAGANVLTF
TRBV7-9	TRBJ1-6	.	TGTGCCAGCAGCTTCTCGAGCCTCGATTCACCCCTCCACTTT	CASSFSSLDSPLHF
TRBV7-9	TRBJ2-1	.	TGTGCCAGCAGCCCCCCTACGACGGGAGTTAACAATGAGCAGTTCTTC	CASSPPTTGVNNEQFF
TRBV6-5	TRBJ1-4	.	TGTGCCAGCAAAAACGCAGCGGCTAATGAAAAACTGTTTTTT	CASKNAAANEKLFF
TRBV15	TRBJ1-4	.	TGTGCCACCAGCAGAGAAGCGGCGGGCACCGAAAAACTGTTTTTT	CATSREAAGTEKLFF
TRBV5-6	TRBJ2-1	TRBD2	TGTGCCAGCAGCTGGACTAGCGGGTCTACCTCCTACAATGAGCAGTTCTTC	CASSWTSGSTSYNEQFF
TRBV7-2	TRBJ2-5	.	TGTGCCAACAGCTATGAGCGGGAGACCCAGTACTTC	CANSYERETQYF
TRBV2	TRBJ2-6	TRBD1	TGTGCCAGCAGAGACAGGGCTGGGGCCAACGTCCTGACTTTC	CASRDRAGANVLTF
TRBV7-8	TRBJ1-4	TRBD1	TGTGCCAGCAGCCCCAGACAGGGGAGGGATGAAAAACTGTTTTTT	CASSPRQGRDEKLFF
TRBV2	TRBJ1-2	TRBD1	TGTGCCAGCAGTGAACCGCCAGGGGGCTATGGCTACACCTTC	CASSEPPGGYGYTF
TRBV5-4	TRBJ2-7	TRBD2	TGTGCCAGCAGCCTCACCGGGACTAGCTCACGCGAGCAGTACTTC	CASSLTGTSSREQYF
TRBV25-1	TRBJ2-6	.	TGTGCCAGCAGTGCGGTCTCTGGGGCCAACGTCCTGACTTTC	CASSAVSGANVLTF
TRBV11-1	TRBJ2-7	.	TGTGCCAGCAGCCCCCGGGACTTTAAATACGAGCAGTACTTC	CASSPRDFKYEQYF
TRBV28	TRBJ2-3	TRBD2	TGTGCCAGCAGTTCACCCCCTAGCGGGAGTGGGAAAGATACGCAGTATTTT	CASSSPPSGSGKDTQYF
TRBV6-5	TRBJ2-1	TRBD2	TGTGCCACTCGGAAGGCGGGGGGTAACAATGAGCAGTTCTTC	CATRKAGGNNEQFF
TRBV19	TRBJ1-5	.	TGTGCCAGCCAATCCTTCCGGAATCAGCCCCAGCATTTT	CASQSFRNQPQHF
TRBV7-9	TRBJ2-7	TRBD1	TGTGCCAGCAGCCTGGGGGACAGGGGGGTATACGAGCAGTACTTC	CASSLGDRGVYEQYF
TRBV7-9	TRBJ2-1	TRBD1	TGTGCCAGCAGCGGCCGGGACAGGGGGACCTACAATGAGCAGTTCTTC	CASSGRDRGTYNEQFF
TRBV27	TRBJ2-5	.	TGTGCCAGCAGTTGGGGACTCCTAGAAGGGGAGCAGTACTTC	CASSWGLLEGEQYF
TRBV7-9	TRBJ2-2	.	TGTGCCAGCAGCTTAAGGCGGACATCCCCCGGGGAGCTGTTTTTT	CASSLRRTSPGELFF
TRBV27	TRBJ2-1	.	TGTGCCAGCAGTAACAGGGCGTTAACCTACAATGAGCAGTTCTTC	CASSNRALTYNEQFF
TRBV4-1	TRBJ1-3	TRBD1	TGCGCCAGCAGCCAACCGACAGGGACTGGAAACACCATATATTTT	CASSQPTGTGNTIYF
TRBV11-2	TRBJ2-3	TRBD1	TGTGCCAGCAGCATGGGACAGGCCTCAGATACGCAGTATTTT	CASSMGQASDTQYF
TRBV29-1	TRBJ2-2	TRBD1	TGCAGCGTTCGGACAGGGGAAGGCACCGGGGAGCTGTTTTTT	CSVRTGEGTGELFF
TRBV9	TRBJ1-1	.	TGTGCCAGCAGCCCCACAGCCGTATCAGAAGCTTTCTTT	CASSPTAVSEAFF
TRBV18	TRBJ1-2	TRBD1	TGTGCCAGCTACCCGGGACAGGGGTCTGGCTACACCTTC	CASYPGQGSGYTF
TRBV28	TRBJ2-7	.	TGTGCCAGCAGTTTGAGAGGGTTGTCCTACGAGCAGTACTTC	CASSLRGLSYEQYF
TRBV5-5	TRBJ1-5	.	TGTGCCAGCAGCTTGGAATCCCAGTTCAATCAGCCCCAGCATTTT	CASSLESQFNQPQHF
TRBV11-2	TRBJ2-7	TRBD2	TGTGCCAGCAGCAGCCGGACTAGCAGGTTCGACGAGCAGTACTTC	CASSSRTSRFDEQYF
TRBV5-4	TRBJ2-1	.	TGTGCCAGCAGCTTGTCTCTCGGCTCCTACAATGAGCAGTTCTTC	CASSLSLGSYNEQFF
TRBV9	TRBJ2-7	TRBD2	TGTGCCAGCAGCGACACGGGCGGGAGCTACGAGCAGTACTTC	CASSDTGGSYEQYF
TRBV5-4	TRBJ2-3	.	TGTGCCAGCAGCTTGAAGGCAACAGGGCACCCAGATACGCAGTATTTT	CASSLKATGHPDTQYF
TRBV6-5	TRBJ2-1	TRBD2	TGTGCCAGCAGTTACAGGAGGACTAGCGGCAATGAGCAGTTCTTC	CASSYRRTSGNEQFF
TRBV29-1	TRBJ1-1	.	TGCAGCGTTGGGGAGGTCAGTACTGAAGCTTTCTTT	CSVGEVSTEAFF
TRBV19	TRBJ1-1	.	TGTGCCAGTAGCCCCTCGCCAACCAGAGGTGTGAACACTGAAGCTTTCTTT	CASSPSPTRGVNTEAFF
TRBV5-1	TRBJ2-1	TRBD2	TGCGCCAGCAGCGCCTGGGGGGGGAGCAGCGGTTACAATGAGCAGTTCTTC	CASSAWGGSSGYNEQFF
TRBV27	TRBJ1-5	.	TGTGCCAGCAGTCCTCAAAGGGGCAGACATAGCAGTCAGCCCCAGCATTTT	CASSPQRGRHSSQPQHF
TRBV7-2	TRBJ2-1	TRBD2	TGTGCCAGCAGCTTAGCGGGAGGGAAACATCCTAGGTTCTTC	CASSLAGGKHPRFF
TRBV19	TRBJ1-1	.	TGTGCCAGTAGTAGCTACTTCAGGACAGCGTTGGCTGAAGCTTTCTTT	CASSSYFRTALAEAFF
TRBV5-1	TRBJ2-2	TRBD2	TGCGCCAGCAGCTCGGGACTAGCGGGAGGGCCTGGCACCGGGGAGCTGTTTTTT	CASSSGLAGGPGTGELFF
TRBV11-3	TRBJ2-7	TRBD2	TGTGCCAGCAGCCCAGGGCTCCTAGCGGGAGGTTCCGAGCAGTACTTC	CASSPGLLAGGSEQYF
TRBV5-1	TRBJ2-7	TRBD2	TGCGCCAGCAGCTTGGGGGGCGGACTAGCGGGACATAGGAGCTCCTACGAGCAGTACTTC	CASSLGGGLAGHRSSYEQYF
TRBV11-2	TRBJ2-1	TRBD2	TGTGCCAGCAGCCGAAATAGCGGGAGGGTGATTGATGAGCAGTTCTTC	CASSRNSGRVIDEQFF
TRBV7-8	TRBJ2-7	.	TGTGCCAGCAGCTTAGCGCTGAGCGGCCTAGCCTACGAGCAGTACTTC	CASSLALSGLAYEQYF
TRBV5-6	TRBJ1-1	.	TGTGCCAGCAGTCCGAATCGGGTTACTGAAGCTTTCTTT	CASSPNRVTEAFF